The rows below give T cell receptor beta chains drawn from one sample of a study of shared clonotypes between healthy human individuals. Generated by immunoSEQ multiplex PCR, the TCRdb table keeps only in-frame clones and is missing some. The sample has approximately 840,000 clones; just over 95% are singletons. The material sequenced was naive CD8+ T cells sorted from blood. These receptors were taken from a man younger than 45 in good health. The CDR3 runs from the conserved cysteine through the conserved F or W. The D gene is left open where the match is weak. Clone size, where shown, is once, few, many, or a class for clones that have expanded.

v_gene	abundance	d_gene	j_gene	CDR3aa	CDR3nt
TRBV5-1	NA	TRBD2	TRBJ2-2	CASSLSVGTSGSDTGELFF	TGCGCCAGCAGCTTGTCCGTCGGGACTAGCGGGAGCGACACCGGGGAGCTGTTTTTT
TRBV7-9	NA	NA	TRBJ1-3	CASSQLLQGIGNTIYF	TGTGCCAGCAGCCAACTACTCCAGGGAATAGGAAACACCATATATTTT
TRBV27	NA	TRBD2	TRBJ2-1	CASRGLAGRYNEQFF	TGTGCCAGCAGGGGACTAGCGGGACGATACAATGAGCAGTTCTTC
TRBV28	NA	TRBD2	TRBJ2-3	CASTRELAGSLSTDTQYF	TGTGCCAGCACCCGAGAATTAGCGGGGTCGCTTAGCACAGATACGCAGTATTTT
TRBV7-9	NA	TRBD1	TRBJ2-7	CASSIRDRRYEQYF	TGTGCCAGCAGCATTCGGGACAGGCGCTACGAGCAGTACTTC
TRBV5-1	NA	NA	TRBJ2-7	CASSSGDFPYEQYF	TGCGCCAGCAGCTCGGGGGACTTTCCCTACGAGCAGTACTTC
TRBV7-6	NA	TRBD2	TRBJ2-1	CASSEVAGPSYNEQFF	TGTGCCAGCAGCGAAGTAGCGGGACCATCCTACAATGAGCAGTTCTTC
TRBV10-1	NA	TRBD1	TRBJ2-7	CASSEGTEVTYEQYF	TGCGCCAGCAGTGAAGGGACAGAGGTAACCTACGAGCAGTACTTC
TRBV5-1	NA	TRBD1	TRBJ1-1	CASSWGQKGGTEAFF	TGCGCCAGCAGCTGGGGACAGAAAGGTGGGACTGAAGCTTTCTTT
TRBV5-4	once	NA	TRBJ2-7	CASSTTTDPYEQYF	TGTGCCAGCAGCACGACGACGGACCCCTACGAGCAGTACTTC
TRBV7-8	NA	NA	TRBJ2-5	CASSSLAEQETQYF	TGTGCCAGCAGCTCGTTAGCGGAACAAGAGACCCAGTACTTC
TRBV14	NA	NA	TRBJ1-1	CASSQGSWGAMNTEAFF	TGTGCCAGCAGCCAAGGAAGTTGGGGGGCGATGAACACTGAAGCTTTCTTT
TRBV6-6	NA	TRBD1	TRBJ2-1	CASSYPDRVSVF	TGTGCCAGCAGTTACCCGGACAGGGTGTCGGTCTTC
TRBV4-1	once	NA	TRBJ2-1	CASSQDGGYRYNEQFF	TGCGCCAGCAGCCAAGACGGGGGTTACCGTTACAATGAGCAGTTCTTC
TRBV29-1	once	NA	TRBJ1-1	CSVDRGATEAFF	TGCAGCGTTGACAGGGGAGCCACTGAAGCTTTCTTT
TRBV4-3	NA	NA	TRBJ1-2	CASSQDRVGYGYTF	TGCGCCAGCAGCCAAGATCGGGTGGGGTATGGCTACACCTTC
TRBV7-9	NA	NA	TRBJ2-7	CASRGRGYEQYF	TGTGCCAGCAGGGGTAGAGGTTACGAGCAGTACTTC
TRBV7-9	NA	NA	TRBJ1-1	CASSLVPLEAFF	TGTGCCAGCAGCTTAGTCCCTCTTGAAGCTTTCTTT
TRBV9	NA	NA	TRBJ2-2	CASSPRNDATGELFF	TGTGCCAGCAGCCCCCGAAATGACGCCACCGGGGAGCTGTTTTTT
TRBV9	NA	NA	TRBJ1-1	CASSEEGMNTEAFF	TGTGCCAGCAGCGAGGAGGGGATGAACACTGAAGCTTTCTTT
TRBV4-3	NA	NA	TRBJ2-7	CASSQGLESYEQYF	TGCGCCAGCAGCCAAGGTCTCGAGAGCTACGAGCAGTACTTC
TRBV11-2	NA	NA	TRBJ2-4	CASSNFEQGTKNIQYF	TGTGCCAGCAGCAACTTTGAACAGGGTACCAAAAACATTCAGTACTTC
TRBV29-1	NA	NA	TRBJ2-7	CSVELRYEQYF	TGCAGCGTTGAATTGCGTTACGAGCAGTACTTC
TRBV5-1	NA	TRBD2	TRBJ2-1	CASSSLTSGREYNEQFF	TGCGCCAGCAGCTCCTTGACTAGCGGGAGGGAGTACAATGAGCAGTTCTTC